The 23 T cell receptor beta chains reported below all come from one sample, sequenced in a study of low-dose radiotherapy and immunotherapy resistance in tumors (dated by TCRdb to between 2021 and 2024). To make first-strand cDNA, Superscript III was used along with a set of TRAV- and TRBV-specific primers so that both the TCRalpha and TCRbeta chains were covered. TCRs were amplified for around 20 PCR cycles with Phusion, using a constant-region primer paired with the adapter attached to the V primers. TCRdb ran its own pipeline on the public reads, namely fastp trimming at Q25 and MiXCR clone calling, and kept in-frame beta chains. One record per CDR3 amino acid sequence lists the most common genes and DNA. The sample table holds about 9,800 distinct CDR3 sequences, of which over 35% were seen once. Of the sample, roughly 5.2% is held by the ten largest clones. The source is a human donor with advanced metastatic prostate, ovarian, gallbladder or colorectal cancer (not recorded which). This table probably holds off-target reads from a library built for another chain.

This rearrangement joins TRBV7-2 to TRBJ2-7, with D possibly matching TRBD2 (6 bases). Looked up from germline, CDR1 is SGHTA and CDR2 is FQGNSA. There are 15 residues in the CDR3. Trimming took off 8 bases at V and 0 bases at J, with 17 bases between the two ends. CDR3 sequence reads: CASGLGLRISYEQYF. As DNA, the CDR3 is TGTGCCAGCGGATTGGGACTCCGAATCTCCTACGAGCAGTACTTC. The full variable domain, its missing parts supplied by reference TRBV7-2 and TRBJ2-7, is GAGVSQSPSNKVTEKGKDVELRCDPISGHTALYWYRQSLGQGLEFLIYFQGNSAPDKSGLPSDRFSAERTGGSVSTLTIQRTQQEDSAVYLCASGLGLRISYEQYFGPGTRLTVT.

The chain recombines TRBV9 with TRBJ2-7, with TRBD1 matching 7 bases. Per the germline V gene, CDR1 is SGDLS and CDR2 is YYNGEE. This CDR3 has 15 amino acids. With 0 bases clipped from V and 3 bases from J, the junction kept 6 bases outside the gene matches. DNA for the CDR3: TGTGCCAGCAGCGTAGAAGGACAGGCGTTCTACGAGCAGTACTTC. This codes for CASSVEGQAFYEQYF. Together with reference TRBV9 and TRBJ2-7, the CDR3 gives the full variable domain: DSGVTQTPKHLITATGQRVTLRCSPRSGDLSVYWYQQSLDQGLQFLIQYYNGEERAKGNILERFSAQQFPDLHSELNLSSLELGDSALYFCASSVEGQAFYEQYFGPGTRLTVT.

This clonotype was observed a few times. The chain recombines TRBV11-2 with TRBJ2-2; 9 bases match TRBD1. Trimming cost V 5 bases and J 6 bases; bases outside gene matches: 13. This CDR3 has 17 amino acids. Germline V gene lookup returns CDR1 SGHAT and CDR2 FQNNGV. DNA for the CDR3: TGTGCCAGCAGCAACGTACAGGGGGCCCCAAAGTCCGGGGAGCTGTTTTTT. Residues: CASSNVQGAPKSGELFF.

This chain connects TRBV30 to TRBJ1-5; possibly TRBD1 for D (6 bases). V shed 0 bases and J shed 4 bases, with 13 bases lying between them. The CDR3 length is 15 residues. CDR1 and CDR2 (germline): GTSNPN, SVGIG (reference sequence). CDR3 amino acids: CAWSVGGGRNQPQHF. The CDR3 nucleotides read TGTGCCTGGAGTGTTGGGGGGGGCCGGAATCAGCCCCAGCATTTT.

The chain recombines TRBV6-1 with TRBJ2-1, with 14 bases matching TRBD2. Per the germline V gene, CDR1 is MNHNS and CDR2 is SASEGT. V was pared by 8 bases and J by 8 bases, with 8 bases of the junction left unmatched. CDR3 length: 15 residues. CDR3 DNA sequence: TGTGCCAGCTTAGGACTAGCGGGGGGTGTTGATGAGCAGTTCTTC. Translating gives CASLGLAGGVDEQFF.

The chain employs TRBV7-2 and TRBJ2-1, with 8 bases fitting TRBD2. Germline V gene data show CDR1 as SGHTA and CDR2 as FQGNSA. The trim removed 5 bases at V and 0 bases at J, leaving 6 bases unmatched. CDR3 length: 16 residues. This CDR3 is CASSVTSASSYNEQFF. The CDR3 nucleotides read TGTGCCAGCAGCGTGACTAGCGCGAGCTCCTACAATGAGCAGTTCTTC.

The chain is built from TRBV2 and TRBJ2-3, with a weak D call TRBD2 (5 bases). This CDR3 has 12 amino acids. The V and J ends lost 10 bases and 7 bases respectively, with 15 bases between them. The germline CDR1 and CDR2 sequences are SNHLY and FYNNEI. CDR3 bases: TGTGCCACCGGGATACTAGGATATACGCAGTATTTT. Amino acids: CATGILGYTQYF.

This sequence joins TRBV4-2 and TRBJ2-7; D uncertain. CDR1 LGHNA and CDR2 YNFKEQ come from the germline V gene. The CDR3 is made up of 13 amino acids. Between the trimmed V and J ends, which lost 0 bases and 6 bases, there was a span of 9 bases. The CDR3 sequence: CASSQDRVAEQYF. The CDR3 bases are TGTGCCAGCAGCCAAGATAGGGTGGCCGAGCAGTACTTC.

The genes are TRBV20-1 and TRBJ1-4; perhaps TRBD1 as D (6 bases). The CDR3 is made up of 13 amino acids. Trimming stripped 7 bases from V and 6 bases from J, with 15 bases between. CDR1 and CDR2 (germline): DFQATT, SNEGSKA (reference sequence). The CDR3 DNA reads TGCAGTGTCGATCAGGGGTTTGATGAAAAACTGTTTTTT. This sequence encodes CSVDQGFDEKLFF.

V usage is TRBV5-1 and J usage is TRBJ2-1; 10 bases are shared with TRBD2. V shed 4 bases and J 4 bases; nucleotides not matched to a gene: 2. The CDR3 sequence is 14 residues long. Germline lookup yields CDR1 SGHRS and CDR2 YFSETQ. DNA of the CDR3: TGCGCCAGCAGCGTGACTAGCGGGTACAATGAGCAGTTCTTC. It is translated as CASSVTSGYNEQFF.

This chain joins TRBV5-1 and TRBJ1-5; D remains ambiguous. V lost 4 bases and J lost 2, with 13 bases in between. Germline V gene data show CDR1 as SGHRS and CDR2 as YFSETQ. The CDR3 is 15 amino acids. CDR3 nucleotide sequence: TGCGCCAGCAGCACCTCGGCGGGAGGCAATCAGCCCCAGCATTTT. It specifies CASSTSAGGNQPQHF.

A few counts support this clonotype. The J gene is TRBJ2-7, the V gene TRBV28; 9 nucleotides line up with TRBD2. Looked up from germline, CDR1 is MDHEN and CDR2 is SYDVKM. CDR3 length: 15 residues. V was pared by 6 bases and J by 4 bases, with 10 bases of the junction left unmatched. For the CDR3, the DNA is TGTGCCAGCAGCCCAGGGGGAGCGGGAGGTTACGAGCAGTACTTC. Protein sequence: CASSPGGAGGYEQYF.

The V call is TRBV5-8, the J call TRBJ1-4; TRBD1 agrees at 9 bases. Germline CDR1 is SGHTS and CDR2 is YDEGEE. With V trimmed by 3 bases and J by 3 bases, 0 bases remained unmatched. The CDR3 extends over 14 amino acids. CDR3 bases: TGTGCCAGCAGCTACAGGGGGCCTAATGAAAAACTGTTTTTT. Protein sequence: CASSYRGPNEKLFF.

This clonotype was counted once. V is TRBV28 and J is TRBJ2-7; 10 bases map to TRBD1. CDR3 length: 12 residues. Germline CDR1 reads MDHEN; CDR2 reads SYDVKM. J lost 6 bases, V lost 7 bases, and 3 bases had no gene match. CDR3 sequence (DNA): TGTGCCAGCACAGGACAGGGGGGCGAGCAGTACTTC. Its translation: CASTGQGGEQYF.

Here the CDR3 DNA reads TGTGCCAGCTCATCAGGGTTGGGTACAGATACGCAGTATTTT. It specifies CASSSGLGTDTQYF. The rearrangement uses TRBV18 and TRBJ2-3; the D gene is possibly TRBD1 (5 bases). Per the germline V gene, CDR1 is KGHSH and CDR2 is LQKENI. This CDR3 has 14 amino acids. Trimming left V 5 bases short and J 3 bases short, with 12 bases between. The variable domain in full, with the rest retrieved from reference TRBV18 and TRBJ2-3, is NAGVMQNPRHLVRRRGQEARLRCSPMKGHSHVYWYRQLPEEGLKFMVYLQKENIIDESGMPKERFSAEFPKEGPSILRIQQVVRGDSAAYFCASSSGLGTDTQYFGPGTRLTVL.

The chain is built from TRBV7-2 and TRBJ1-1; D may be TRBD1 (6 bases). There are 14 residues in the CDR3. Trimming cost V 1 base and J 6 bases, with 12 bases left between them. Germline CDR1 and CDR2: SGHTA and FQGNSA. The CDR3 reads CASSLGRGAAEAFF. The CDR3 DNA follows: TGTGCCAGCAGCTTAGGCAGGGGAGCAGCTGAAGCTTTCTTT.

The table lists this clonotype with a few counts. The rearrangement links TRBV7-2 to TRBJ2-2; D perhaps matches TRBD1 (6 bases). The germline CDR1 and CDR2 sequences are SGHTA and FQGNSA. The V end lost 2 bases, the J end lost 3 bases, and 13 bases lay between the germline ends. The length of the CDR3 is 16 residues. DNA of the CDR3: TGTGCCAGCAGCTTATGGACAGTAATAGACACCGGGGAGCTGTTTTTT. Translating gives CASSLWTVIDTGELFF.

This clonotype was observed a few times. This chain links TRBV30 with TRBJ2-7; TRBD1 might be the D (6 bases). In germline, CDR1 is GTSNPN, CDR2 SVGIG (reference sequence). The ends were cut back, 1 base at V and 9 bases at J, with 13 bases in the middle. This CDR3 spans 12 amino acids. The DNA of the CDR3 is TGTGCCTGGAGTGCAGGGGACGGGGTGCAGTACTTC. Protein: CAWSAGDGVQYF.

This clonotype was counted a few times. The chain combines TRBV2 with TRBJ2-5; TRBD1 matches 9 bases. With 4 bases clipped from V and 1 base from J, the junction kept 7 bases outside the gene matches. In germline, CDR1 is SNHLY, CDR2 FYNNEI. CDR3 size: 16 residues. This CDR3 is CASSARTGAGQETQYF. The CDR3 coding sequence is TGTGCCAGCAGTGCCCGGACAGGGGCTGGCCAAGAGACCCAGTACTTC.

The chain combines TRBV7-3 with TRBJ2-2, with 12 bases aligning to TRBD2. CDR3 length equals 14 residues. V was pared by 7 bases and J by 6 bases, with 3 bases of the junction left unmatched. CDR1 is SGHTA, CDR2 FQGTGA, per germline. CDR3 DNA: TGTGCCAGCACTCTAGCGGGAGGGGCCGGGGAGCTGTTTTTT. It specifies CASTLAGGAGELFF.

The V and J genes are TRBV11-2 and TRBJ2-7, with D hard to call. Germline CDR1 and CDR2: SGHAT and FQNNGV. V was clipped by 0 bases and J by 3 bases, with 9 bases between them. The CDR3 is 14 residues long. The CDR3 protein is CASSLDLSYYEQYF. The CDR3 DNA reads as TGTGCCAGCAGCTTAGATCTCTCCTACTACGAGCAGTACTTC.

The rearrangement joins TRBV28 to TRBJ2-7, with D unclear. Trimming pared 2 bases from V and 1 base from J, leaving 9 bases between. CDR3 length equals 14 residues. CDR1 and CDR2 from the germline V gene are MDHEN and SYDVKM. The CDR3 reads CASSLPGYSYEQYF. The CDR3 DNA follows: TGTGCCAGCAGTTTACCAGGTTATTCCTACGAGCAGTACTTC.

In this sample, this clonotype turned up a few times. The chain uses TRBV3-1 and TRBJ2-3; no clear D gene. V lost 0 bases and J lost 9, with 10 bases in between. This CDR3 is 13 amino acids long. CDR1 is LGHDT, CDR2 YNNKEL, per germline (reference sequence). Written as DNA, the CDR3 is TGTGCCAGCAGCCAAGACCGATTTGGGACGCAGTATTTT. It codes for CASSQDRFGTQYF.